This T cell receptor beta chain was captured by sequencing in a study of breast tumors, draining lymph nodes, adjacent tissues. Study-wide results and caveats: Tumor TCR diversity was below lymph nodes but above nontumor tissue.

MiXCR, run by TCRdb on the multiplex PCR reads, gives a single entry per CDR3 protein. The sample comprises about 110,000 distinct CDR3 sequences, 30% of which are singletons, and less than 6% rests with the top ten. This CDR3 spans 15 amino acids. Germline-derived CDR1 and CDR2 are SGHRS and YFSETQ. Trimming left V 4 bases short and J 8 bases short, with 21 bases between. This clonotype showed up many times. The antigen is not known. The lymph nodes were axillary draining lymph nodes from breast cancer patients. The source material was axillary lymph node tissue. The rearrangement joins TRBV5-1 to TRBJ1-2; TRBD1 might be the D (5 bases). The sequence was obtained from a female donor with breast cancer. Some clones in this sample may be carry-over from other donors' samples. The CDR3 loop reads CASSHGLKDSGGYTF. The CDR3 DNA reads as TGCGCCAGCAGCCATGGGCTTAAGGACTCAGGGGGCTACACCTTC.